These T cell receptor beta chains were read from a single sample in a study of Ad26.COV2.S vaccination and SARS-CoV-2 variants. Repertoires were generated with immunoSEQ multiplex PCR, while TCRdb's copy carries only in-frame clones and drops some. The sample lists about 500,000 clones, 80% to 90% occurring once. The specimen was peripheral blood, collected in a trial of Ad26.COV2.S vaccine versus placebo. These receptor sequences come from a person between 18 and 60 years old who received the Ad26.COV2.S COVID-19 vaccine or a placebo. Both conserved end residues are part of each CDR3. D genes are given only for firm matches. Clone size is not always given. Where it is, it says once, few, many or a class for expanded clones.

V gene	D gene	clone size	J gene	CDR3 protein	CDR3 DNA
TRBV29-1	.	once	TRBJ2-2	CSGGLRDTGELFF	TGCAGCGGGGGACTTCGGGACACCGGGGAGCTGTTTTTT
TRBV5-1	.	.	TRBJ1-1	CASSFKVSTDNTEAFF	TGCGCCAGCAGCTTCAAAGTATCGACAGACAACACTGAAGCTTTCTTT
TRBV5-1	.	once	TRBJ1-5	CASSLTRGQPQHF	TGCGCCAGCAGCTTGACACGGGGTCAGCCCCAGCATTTT
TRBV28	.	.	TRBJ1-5	CASSPVLVNQPQHF	TGTGCCAGCAGCCCCGTCCTGGTAAATCAGCCCCAGCATTTT
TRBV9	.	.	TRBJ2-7	CASSVVGGPLSEQYF	TGTGCCAGCAGCGTAGTAGGGGGGCCCCTCTCCGAGCAGTACTTC
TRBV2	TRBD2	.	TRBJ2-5	CASRGTSGQRVVTQYF	TGTGCCAGCAGGGGGACTAGCGGTCAGCGTGTCGTGACCCAGTACTTC
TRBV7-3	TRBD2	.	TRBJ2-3	CASSLTAGDRQYF	TGTGCCAGCAGCTTAACAGCGGGGGACCGGCAGTATTTT
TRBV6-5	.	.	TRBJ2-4	CASSYSGLAKNIQYF	TGTGCCAGCAGCTATAGCGGACTAGCCAAAAACATTCAGTACTTC
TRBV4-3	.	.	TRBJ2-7	CASSQEVVDYEQYF	TGCGCCAGCAGCCAAGAAGTTGTCGACTACGAGCAGTACTTC
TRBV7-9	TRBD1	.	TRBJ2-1	CASSPGQGGNEQFF	TGTGCCAGCAGCCCCGGACAGGGGGGGAATGAGCAGTTCTTC
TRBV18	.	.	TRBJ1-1	CASSPPSGNTEAFF	TGTGCCAGCTCACCACCGTCAGGGAACACTGAAGCTTTCTTT
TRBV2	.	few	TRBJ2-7	CASSEIQGTSYEQYF	TGTGCCAGCAGTGAAATCCAGGGGACGTCCTACGAGCAGTACTTC
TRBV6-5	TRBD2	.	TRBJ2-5	CASRPLAELSETQYF	TGTGCCAGCAGACCACTAGCGGAGCTGTCGGAGACCCAGTACTTC
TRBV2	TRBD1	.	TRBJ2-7	CASSGQGVPYEQYF	TGTGCCAGCAGTGGACAGGGGGTACCCTACGAGCAGTACTTC
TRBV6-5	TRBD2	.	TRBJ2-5	CASKGLAGGKTQYF	TGTGCCAGCAAGGGACTAGCGGGGGGAAAGACCCAGTACTTC
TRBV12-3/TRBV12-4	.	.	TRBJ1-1	CASSPTGNTEAFF	TGTGCCAGCAGCCCGACGGGGAACACTGAAGCTTTCTTT
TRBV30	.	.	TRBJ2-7	CAWSVRSGTASSEQYF	TGTGCCTGGAGTGTAAGAAGCGGGACAGCATCATCCGAGCAGTACTTC
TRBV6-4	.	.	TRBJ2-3	CASSDGDADTQYF	TGTGCCAGCAGTGACGGGGACGCAGATACGCAGTATTTT
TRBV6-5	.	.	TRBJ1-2	CASSYSGLPYGYTF	TGTGCCAGCAGTTACTCGGGACTGCCCTATGGCTACACCTTC
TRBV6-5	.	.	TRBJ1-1	CASRGVTGVNTEAFF	TGTGCCAGCAGGGGAGTGACAGGAGTGAACACTGAAGCTTTCTTT
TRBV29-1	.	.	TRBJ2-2	CSVASNGELFF	TGCAGCGTTGCGAGCAACGGGGAGCTGTTTTTT
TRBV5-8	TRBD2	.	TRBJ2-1	CASSLAISGGYNEQFF	TGTGCCAGCAGCTTGGCTATTAGCGGGGGTTACAATGAGCAGTTCTTC
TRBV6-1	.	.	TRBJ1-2	CASSEWGEDGYTF	TGTGCCAGCAGTGAATGGGGGGAAGACGGCTACACCTTC
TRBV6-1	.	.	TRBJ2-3	CASSAALGADTQYF	TGTGCCAGCAGTGCAGCCCTGGGCGCAGATACGCAGTATTTT
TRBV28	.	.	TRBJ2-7	CASSLFSYEQYF	TGTGCCAGCAGTCTCTTCTCCTACGAGCAGTACTTC
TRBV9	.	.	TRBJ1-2	CASSVAQSGRGKFYGYTF	TGTGCCAGCAGCGTAGCCCAATCCGGCAGGGGCAAATTCTATGGCTACACCTTC
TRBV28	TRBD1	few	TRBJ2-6	CASSPGGSGANVLTF	TGTGCCAGCAGTCCAGGGGGATCTGGGGCCAACGTCCTGACTTTC
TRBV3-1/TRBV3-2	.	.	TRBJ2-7	CASSQGADMHYEQYF	TGTGCCAGCAGCCAAGGGGCGGACATGCACTACGAGCAGTACTTC
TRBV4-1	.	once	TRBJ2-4	CASSQSFSGGNIQYF	TGCGCCAGCAGCCAGTCCTTCTCCGGGGGAAACATTCAGTACTTC
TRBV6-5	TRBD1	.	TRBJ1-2	CASRPDRVRGGYTF	TGTGCCAGCAGGCCCGACAGGGTGAGGGGAGGCTACACCTTC
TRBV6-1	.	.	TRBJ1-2	CASSEQGVFGYTF	TGTGCCAGCAGTGAACAGGGAGTGTTTGGCTACACCTTC
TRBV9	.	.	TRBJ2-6	CASSVGPGVPFSGANVLTF	TGTGCCAGCAGCGTAGGTCCAGGGGTCCCCTTTTCTGGGGCCAACGTCCTGACTTTC
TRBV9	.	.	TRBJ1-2	CASSVGGTGSNYGYTF	TGTGCCAGCAGCGTAGGGGGAACAGGGTCTAACTATGGCTACACCTTC
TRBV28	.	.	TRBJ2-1	CASSLDSRSYNEQFF	TGTGCCAGCAGTTTAGACTCCCGCTCCTACAATGAGCAGTTCTTC
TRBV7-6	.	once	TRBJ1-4	CASSLVDEKLFF	TGTGCCAGCAGCTTAGTTGACGAAAAACTGTTTTTT
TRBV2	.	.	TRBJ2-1	CASSQSGYRRYNEQFF	TGTGCCAGCAGTCAAAGTGGGTACCGAAGGTACAATGAGCAGTTCTTC
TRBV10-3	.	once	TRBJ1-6	CAISEGYNSPLHF	TGTGCCATCAGTGAGGGCTATAATTCACCCCTCCACTTT